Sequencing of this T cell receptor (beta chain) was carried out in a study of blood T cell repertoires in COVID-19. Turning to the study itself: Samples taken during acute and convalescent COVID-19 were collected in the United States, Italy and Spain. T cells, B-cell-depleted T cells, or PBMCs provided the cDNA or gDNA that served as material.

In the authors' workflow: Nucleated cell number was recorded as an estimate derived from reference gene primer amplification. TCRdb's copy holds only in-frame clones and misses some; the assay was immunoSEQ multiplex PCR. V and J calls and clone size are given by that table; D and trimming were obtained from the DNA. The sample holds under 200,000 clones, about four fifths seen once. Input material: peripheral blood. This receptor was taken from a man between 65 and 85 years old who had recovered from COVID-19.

The CDR3 sequence: CASSSPRDTRNIQYF. The CDR3 DNA follows: TGTGCCAGCAGTTCCCCCCGGGACACCAGAAACATTCAGTACTTC. V is TRBV6-5 and J is TRBJ2-4, with D possibly being TRBD1 (6 bases). The germline V gene has CDR1 MNHEY and CDR2 SVGAGI. This CDR3 has 15 amino acids. The V and J ends lost 4 bases and 6 bases respectively, with 16 bases between them.